This is a list of T cell receptor beta chains from one sample in a study of OX40 agonist ivuxolimab in advanced cancers. The protocol was immunoSEQ multiplex PCR, while the TCRdb copy is restricted to in-frame clones and leaves out a portion. The sample records more than 65,000 clones, about 87% being singletons. Sample: CD4+ or CD8+ T cells sorted from blood, taken in a trial of the OX40 agonist ivuxolimab. The receptors were sampled from an adult with an advanced solid tumor such as melanoma, head and neck, liver or kidney cancer. The CDR3 runs from the conserved cysteine through the conserved F or W. A D gene is named only where the DNA matches it firmly. Rows give clone size only sometimes, using once, few, many, or a class for an expanded clone.

-,TRBJ2-2,TRBV11-3,-,CASSFFDTGELFF,TGTGCCAGCAGCTTCTTCGACACCGGGGAGCTGTTTTTT
-,TRBJ1-2,TRBV6-1,TRBD1,CASRAFWTGSNGYTF,TGTGCCAGCAGAGCATTCTGGACAGGGAGTAATGGCTACACCTTC
-,TRBJ2-1,TRBV5-1,TRBD1,CASSHGQANNEQFF,TGCGCCAGCAGCCACGGACAGGCGAACAATGAGCAGTTCTTC
-,TRBJ1-2,TRBV6-1,TRBD1,CASSGLRRGTGVDYGYTF,TGTGCCAGCAGTGGCCTGCGTAGAGGGACAGGGGTAGACTATGGCTACACCTTC
-,TRBJ2-2,TRBV27,TRBD2,CASSYTSGRATGELFF,TGTGCCAGCAGTTACACTAGCGGGAGGGCCACCGGGGAGCTGTTTTTT
-,TRBJ1-6,TRBV18,TRBD1,CASSPGTGNSPLHF,TGTGCCAGCTCACCTGGGACAGGGAATTCACCCCTCCACTTT
-,TRBJ1-1,TRBV11-3,-,CASSLLMGEAFF,TGTGCCAGCAGCTTGCTAATGGGGGAAGCTTTCTTT
-,TRBJ2-7,TRBV7-2,TRBD2,CASSFIAGAYEQYF,TGTGCCAGCAGTTTCATAGCGGGGGCCTACGAGCAGTACTTC
-,TRBJ2-4,TRBV15,TRBD2,CATSRDGLGDLTKNIQYF,TGTGCCACCAGCAGAGATGGACTAGGGGACCTGACCAAAAACATTCAGTACTTC
-,TRBJ1-4,TRBV7-2,TRBD1,CASSSGTGNEKLFF,TGTGCCAGCAGCTCCGGGACAGGGAATGAAAAACTGTTTTTT
-,TRBJ1-2,TRBV11-2,TRBD1,CASSSGQGYGGYTF,TGTGCCAGCAGCTCGGGACAGGGCTATGGTGGCTACACCTTC
-,TRBJ2-1,TRBV19,-,CASSISDLIHNEQFF,TGTGCCAGTAGTATTTCTGACCTTATTCACAATGAGCAGTTCTTC
-,TRBJ2-7,TRBV18,-,CASSPPGTSSLYEQYF,TGTGCCAGCTCACCCCCCGGGACTTCAAGTCTCTACGAGCAGTACTTC
-,TRBJ1-1,TRBV10-1,-,CASSDYSLPEAFF,TGCGCCAGCAGTGATTATAGTCTTCCTGAAGCTTTCTTT
few,TRBJ2-1,TRBV7-2,-,CASSLARVNNEQFF,TGTGCCAGCAGCTTAGCGAGAGTAAACAATGAGCAGTTCTTC
once,TRBJ2-2,TRBV2,-,CASSANFDTGELFF,TGTGCCAGCAGTGCGAACTTTGACACCGGGGAGCTGTTTTTT
-,TRBJ1-2,TRBV6-1,-,CASTEAGYGYTF,TGTGCCAGCACCGAGGCTGGCTATGGCTACACCTTC